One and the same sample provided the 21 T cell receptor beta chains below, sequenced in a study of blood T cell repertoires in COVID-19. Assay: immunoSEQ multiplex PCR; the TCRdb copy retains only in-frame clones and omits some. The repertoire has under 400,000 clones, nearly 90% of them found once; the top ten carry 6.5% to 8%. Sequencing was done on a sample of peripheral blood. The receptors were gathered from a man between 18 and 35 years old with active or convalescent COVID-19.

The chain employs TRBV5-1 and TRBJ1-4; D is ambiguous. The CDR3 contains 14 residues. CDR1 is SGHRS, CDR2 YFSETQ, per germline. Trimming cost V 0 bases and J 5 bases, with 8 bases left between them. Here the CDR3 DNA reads TGCGCCAGCAGCTTGGGGGCGCCCAATGAAAAACTGTTTTTT. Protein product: CASSLGAPNEKLFF.

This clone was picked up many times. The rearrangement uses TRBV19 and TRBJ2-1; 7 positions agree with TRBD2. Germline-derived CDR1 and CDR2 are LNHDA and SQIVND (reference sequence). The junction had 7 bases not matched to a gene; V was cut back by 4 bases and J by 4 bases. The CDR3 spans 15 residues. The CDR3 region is CASSTLASWYNEQFF. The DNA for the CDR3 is TGTGCCAGTAGTACACTAGCGTCATGGTACAATGAGCAGTTCTTC.

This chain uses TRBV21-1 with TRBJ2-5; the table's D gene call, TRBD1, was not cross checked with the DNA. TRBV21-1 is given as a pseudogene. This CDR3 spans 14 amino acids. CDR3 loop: CASSDRGPERTQYF. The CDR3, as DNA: TGTGCCAGCAGCGACAGGGGACCCGAAAGGACCCAGTACTTC.

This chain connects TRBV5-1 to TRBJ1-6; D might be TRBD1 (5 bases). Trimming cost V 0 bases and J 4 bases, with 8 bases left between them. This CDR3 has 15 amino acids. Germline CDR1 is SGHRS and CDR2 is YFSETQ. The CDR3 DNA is TGCGCCAGCAGCTTGGGACAGCCTTATAATTCACCCCTCCACTTT. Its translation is CASSLGQPYNSPLHF.

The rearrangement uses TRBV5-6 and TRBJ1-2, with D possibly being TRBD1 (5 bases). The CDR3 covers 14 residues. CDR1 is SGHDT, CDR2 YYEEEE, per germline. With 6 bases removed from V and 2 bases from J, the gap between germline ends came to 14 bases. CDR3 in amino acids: CASTLVRGNYGYTF. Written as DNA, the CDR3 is TGTGCCAGCACTCTGGTCCGGGGGAACTATGGCTACACCTTC.

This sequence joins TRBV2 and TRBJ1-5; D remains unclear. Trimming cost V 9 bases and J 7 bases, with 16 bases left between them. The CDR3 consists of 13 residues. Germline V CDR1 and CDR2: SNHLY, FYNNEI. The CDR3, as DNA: TGTGCCAGTCGCTTGAGGCCTGTCCAGCCCCAGCATTTT. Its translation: CASRLRPVQPQHF.

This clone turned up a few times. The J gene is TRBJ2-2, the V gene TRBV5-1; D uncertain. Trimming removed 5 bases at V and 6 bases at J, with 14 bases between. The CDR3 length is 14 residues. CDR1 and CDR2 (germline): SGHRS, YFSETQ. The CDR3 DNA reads TGCGCCAGCAGGCAGAGTGGGCCCCCCGGGGAGCTGTTTTTT. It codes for CASRQSGPPGELFF.

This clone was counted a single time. The CDR3 DNA follows: TGTGCCAGCAGGGGCAGGGACAGAACTAATGAAAAACTGTTTTTT. Protein product: CASRGRDRTNEKLFF. The gene calls are TRBV28 and TRBJ1-4, with 7 nucleotides matching TRBD1. The CDR3 extends over 15 amino acids. Trimming removed 6 bases from V and 1 base from J; junction bases left unmatched: 5. Germline CDR1 MDHEN, CDR2 SYDVKM.

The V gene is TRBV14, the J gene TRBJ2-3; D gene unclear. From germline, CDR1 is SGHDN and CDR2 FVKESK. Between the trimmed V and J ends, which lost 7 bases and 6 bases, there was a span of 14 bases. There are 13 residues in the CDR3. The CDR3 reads CASKPDLSDTQYF. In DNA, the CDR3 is TGTGCCAGCAAGCCCGATTTGTCGGATACGCAGTATTTT.

CDR3: CASSFGRESYEQYF. The CDR3 bases are TGTGCCAGCAGCTTTGGCCGGGAGTCCTACGAGCAGTACTTC. This chain uses TRBV7-2 with TRBJ2-7, with a tentative D call TRBD2 (6 bases). This CDR3 has 14 residues. From germline, CDR1 is SGHTA and CDR2 FQGNSA. Deletions cut 3 bases from V and 1 base from J, with 10 bases between. Variable domain in full (rest from reference TRBV7-2 and TRBJ2-7): GAGVSQSPSNKVTEKGKDVELRCDPISGHTALYWYRQSLGQGLEFLIYFQGNSAPDKSGLPSDRFSAERTGGSVSTLTIQRTQQEDSAVYLCASSFGRESYEQYFGPGTRLTVT.

The CDR3 sequence: CASSTRLAVSTDTQYF. CDR3 sequence (DNA): TGTGCCAGCAGCACAAGACTAGCCGTAAGCACAGATACGCAGTATTTT. The genes are TRBV5-6 and TRBJ2-3, with 7 bases that match TRBD2. CDR1 is SGHDT, CDR2 YYEEEE, per germline. The CDR3 totals 16 residues. The ends lost 4 bases at V and 0 bases at J; junction bases unmatched: 8.

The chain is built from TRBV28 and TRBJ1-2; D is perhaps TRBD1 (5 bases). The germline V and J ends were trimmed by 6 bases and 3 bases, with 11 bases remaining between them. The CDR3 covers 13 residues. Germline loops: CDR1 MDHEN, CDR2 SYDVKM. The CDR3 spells CASRTTVYYGYTF. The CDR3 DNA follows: TGTGCCAGCAGGACGACAGTCTACTATGGCTACACCTTC.

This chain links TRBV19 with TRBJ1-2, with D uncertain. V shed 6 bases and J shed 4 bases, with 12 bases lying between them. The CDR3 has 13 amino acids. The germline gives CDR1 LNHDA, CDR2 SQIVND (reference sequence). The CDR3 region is CASSHSRVYGYTF. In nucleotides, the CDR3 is TGTGCCAGTAGCCATTCTCGGGTCTATGGCTACACCTTC. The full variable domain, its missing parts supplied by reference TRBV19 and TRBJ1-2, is DGGITQSPKYLFRKEGQNVTLSCEQNLNHDAMYWYRQDPGQGLRLIYYSQIVNDFQKGDIAEGYSVSREKKESFPLTVTSAQKNPTAFYLCASSHSRVYGYTFGSGTRLTVV.

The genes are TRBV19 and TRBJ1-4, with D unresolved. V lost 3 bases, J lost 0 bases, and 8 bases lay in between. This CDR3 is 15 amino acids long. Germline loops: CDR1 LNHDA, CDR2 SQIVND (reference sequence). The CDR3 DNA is TGTGCCAGTAGTATCCCTAGCACAACTAATGAAAAACTGTTTTTT. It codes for CASSIPSTTNEKLFF.

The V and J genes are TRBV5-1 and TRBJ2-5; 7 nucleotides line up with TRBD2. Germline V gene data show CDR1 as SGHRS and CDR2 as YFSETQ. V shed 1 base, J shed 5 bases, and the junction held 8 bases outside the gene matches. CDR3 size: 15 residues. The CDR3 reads CASSLTAGFWETQYF. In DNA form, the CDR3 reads TGCGCCAGCAGCTTGACAGCGGGATTTTGGGAGACCCAGTACTTC.

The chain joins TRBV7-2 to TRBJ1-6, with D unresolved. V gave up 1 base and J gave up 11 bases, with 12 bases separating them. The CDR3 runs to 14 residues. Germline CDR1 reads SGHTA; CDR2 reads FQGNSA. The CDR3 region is CASSLGQVYTPLHF. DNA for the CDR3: TGTGCCAGCAGCTTAGGGCAGGTTTATACACCCCTCCACTTT.

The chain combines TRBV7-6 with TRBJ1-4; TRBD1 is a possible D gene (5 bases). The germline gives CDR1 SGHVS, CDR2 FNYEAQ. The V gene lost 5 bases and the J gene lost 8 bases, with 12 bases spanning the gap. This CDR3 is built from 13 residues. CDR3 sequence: CASSPPGGEKLFF. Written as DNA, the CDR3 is TGTGCCAGCAGCCCCCCGGGGGGGGAAAAACTGTTTTTT.

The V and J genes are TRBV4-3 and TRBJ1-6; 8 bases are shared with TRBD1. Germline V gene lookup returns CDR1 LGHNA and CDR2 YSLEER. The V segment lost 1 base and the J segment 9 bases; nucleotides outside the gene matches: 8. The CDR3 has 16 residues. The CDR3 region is CASSQVIATGVSPLHF. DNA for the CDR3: TGCGCCAGCAGCCAAGTTATCGCGACAGGGGTTTCACCCCTCCACTTT.

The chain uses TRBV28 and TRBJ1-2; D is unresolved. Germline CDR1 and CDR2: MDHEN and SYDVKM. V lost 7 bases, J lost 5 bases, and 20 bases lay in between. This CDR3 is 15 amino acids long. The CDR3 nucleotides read TGTGCCAGCATCACGCCCGCAGGTGGAATGTATGGCTACACCTTC. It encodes CASITPAGGMYGYTF.

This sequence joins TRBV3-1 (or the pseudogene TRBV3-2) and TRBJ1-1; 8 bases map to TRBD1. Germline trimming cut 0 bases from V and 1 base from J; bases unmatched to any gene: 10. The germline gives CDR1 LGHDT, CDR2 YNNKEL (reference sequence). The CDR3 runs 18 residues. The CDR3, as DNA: TGTGCCAGCAGCCAAGATAGGTGGACAGGGTATGAGAACACTGAAGCTTTCTTT. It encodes CASSQDRWTGYENTEAFF.

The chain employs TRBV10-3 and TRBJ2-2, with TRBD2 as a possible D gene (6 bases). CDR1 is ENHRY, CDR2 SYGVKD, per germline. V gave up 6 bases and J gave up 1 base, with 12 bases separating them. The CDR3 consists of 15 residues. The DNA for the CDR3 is TGTGCCATCAGCCCCTCAGCGGGGAACACCGGGGAGCTGTTTTTT. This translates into CAISPSAGNTGELFF.